This entry concerns a single TCR beta chain. No antigen is known for it. The record has no base qualities; no much larger clone is one base away. CD8 naive samples were CD45RO-negative cells positively selected for CCR7, giving a CD45RA+CCR7+ population that excluded TemRA cells. The donors were healthy, HIV-negative adults who had no recently reported acute infections or vaccinations. Every donor was a Caucasian adult residing in Nashville, Tennessee, USA. Blood was obtained by leukapheresis, after which PBMCs were separated by Ficoll-Histopaque density gradient centrifugation and cryopreserved in liquid nitrogen vapor phase. Analytical flow cytometry was used to check the purity and quantity of each magnetically sorted T cell population. From each sorted fraction, genomic DNA was isolated and quantified by UV absorbance on a Nanodrop 2000c. This entry comes from a study of shared clonotypes between healthy human individuals (dated by TCRdb to the early 2020s). Study-wide context: The cohort included a few men and two women between 18 and 49 years of age. To increase sequencing depth and limit assay-specific biases, TCR repertoire library preparation and sequencing were carried out by different laboratories using diverse techniques. Blood TCR repertoires of 5 or 6 healthy adults were deeply sequenced to estimate repertoire size and the extent of clonotype sharing between individuals. For each donor, three plates each were used for CD4 naive and CD4 memory, two plates were used for CD8 naive, and one plate was used for CD8 memory. Each donor's leukapheresis produced roughly between roughly 0.9 and 9 billion PBMCs. General conclusions and limits of the study: Incomplete sequencing was indicated by rarefaction of sorted-subset datasets, despite the large sequencing depth. Estimated clonotype richness was generally larger for naive than for memory subsets. The genetic and exposure-history diversity represented was limited by the small number of donors. Sampling was restricted to blood, and TCR repertoires in tissues likely differ from the TCR repertoires found in blood. Pairwise subsampling led to the expectation that sequencing depth would affect the degree of clonotype sharing among donors. Sharing across several donors was observed for approximately 4.6% of naive CD4, about 3.2% of naive CD8, roughly 2.4% of memory CD4, and about 0.4% of memory CD8 clonotypes. Higher generation probabilities were observed for clonotypes shared by all four sorted-subset donors than for non-shared clonotypes.

TCR CDR3 regions were amplified from genomic DNA by multiplex PCR using the deep immunoSEQ assay. For each cell subset, the extracted genomic DNA was distributed evenly across all wells of several immunoSEQ 96-well plates, and each plate served as one replicate. For sorted subsets, each replicate PCR was loaded with roughly 190 ng genomic DNA, equivalent to some 31,000 T cell genomes. Purified libraries were measured with a Qubit 3.0 fluorometer, size-checked on a Bioanalyzer 2100, and measured again with the KAPA Library Quantification kit. Every immunoSEQ 96-well plate was sequenced on a separate single-read 150-cycle Illumina NextSeq 550 flow cell. As for how the authors treated the data: The immunoSEQ output contained only junctional sequences without quality scores, so filtering could not match that applied to full-length reads. To assign V/J genes and CDR3, sequences were annotated against IMGT germline references using PyIR, a Python wrapper for IgBLAST v1.9. Reads were removed for weak V/J assignments (E-value above 1e-6), missing CDR3, stop codons, out-of-frame junctions, or ambiguous translated residues. A V3J clonotype was defined by an identical inferred V gene, J gene, and CDR3 amino acid sequence. Percentage overlap between repertoires was calculated by dividing the number of shared unique clonotypes by the size of the smaller repertoire. Three approaches were used to assess repertoire richness: RTK rarefaction, the Chao1 estimator, and Recon v2.1 estimates of unobserved clonotypes. Generation probabilities were computed with OLGA for all TCRbeta clonotypes obtained by the gDNA method from several donors. TCRdb re-hosts the immuneACCESS table, in-frame sequences only. Its copies lack some clones; in the studies checked, an unresolved V gene accounts for under half of them, and the cause for the rest is not known. D and trimming were read from the DNA, whereas the V and J calls and clone size are those reported in that table. The sample table shows nearly 2 million clones, and over 85% are seen once. 0.9% to 1.5% of the sample is taken by the ten largest.

V is cut back by 5 bases and J by 3 bases, with 3 bases in the junction unmatched. The CDR1 and CDR2 encoded by the germline V gene are SGHDT and YYEEEE. Counted from cysteine to phenylalanine, this CDR3 has 13 amino acids. Just the 39-base CDR3 DNA is kept, in frame starting at base 1. The V gene is TRBV5-6 and the J gene is TRBJ1-1, and TRBD1 matches 8 of the central bases. The sequencing sample was made of naive CD8+ T cells sorted from blood. The sample's cell subset or site label, in plain terms: CD45RA+CCR7+. The TCR sequence derives from a man younger than 35 in good health. The CDR3 is CASRTTGDTEAFF. The nucleotide sequence reads TGTGCCAGCAGGACGACAGGGGACACTGAAGCTTTCTTT.